A single sample is the source of the 29 T cell receptor beta chains below, sequenced in a study of shared clonotypes between healthy human individuals. The data were produced by immunoSEQ multiplex PCR, yet TCRdb's version contains in-frame clones alone and is incomplete. The sample records roughly 2 million clones, roughly 95% being singletons. Cells designated naive CD8 were CD45RO-negative and were positively selected for CCR7, with terminally differentiated effector memory CD45RA+ cells excluded. The sequencing input was naive CD8+ T cells sorted from blood. The receptors derive from a man aged 18 to 30 in good health.

V is TRBV5-6 and J is TRBJ2-7; D is perhaps TRBD2 (5 bases). This CDR3 is 12 amino acids long. V lost 4 bases, J lost 3 bases, and 8 bases lay in between. Germline V gives CDR1 SGHDT, CDR2 YYEEEE. CDR3: CASSGAGYEQYF. In DNA form, the CDR3 reads TGTGCCAGCAGCGGCGCGGGCTACGAGCAGTACTTC.

V usage is TRBV10-2 and J usage is TRBJ1-2; no clear D gene. V lost 3 bases, J lost 6 bases, and 17 bases lay in between. The CDR3 spans 15 residues. Looked up from germline, CDR1 is WSHSY and CDR2 is SAAADI. The CDR3 DNA reads TGCGCCAGCAGTGAAACTTCCGTAGAAGGTGATGGCTACACCTTC. Its translation is CASSETSVEGDGYTF.

This chain connects TRBV14 to TRBJ2-7, with D perhaps TRBD1 (6 bases). V was shortened by 3 bases and J by 7 bases, with 13 bases between the two germline ends. CDR3 length equals 13 residues. CDR1 and CDR2 (germline): SGHDN, FVKESK. The CDR3 region has the DNA TGTGCCAGCAGCCACCCAGGGGAAGGTGAGCAGTACTTC. This translates into CASSHPGEGEQYF.

The chain carries TRBV7-2 and TRBJ2-1; D might be TRBD2 (5 bases). Germline V gene data show CDR1 as SGHTA and CDR2 as FQGNSA. V lost 3 bases, J lost 3 bases, and 15 bases lay in between. CDR3 length: 16 residues. CDR3 amino acids: CASSFGSSEFYNEQFF. DNA for the CDR3: TGTGCCAGCAGCTTTGGGAGTAGCGAATTCTACAATGAGCAGTTCTTC.

J is TRBJ2-3 and V is TRBV7-8, with 12 bases identical to TRBD2. Germline values: CDR1 SGHVS, CDR2 FQNEAQ. Losses at the gene ends were 3 bases for V and 5 bases for J; bases not matched to a gene: 15. The CDR3 covers 19 residues. The DNA for the CDR3 is TGTGCCAGCAGCTTTAGTCTAGCGGGGGGGCTGATGAAAGGAGATACGCAGTATTTT. Translated: CASSFSLAGGLMKGDTQYF. Complete variable domain (other parts from reference TRBV7-8 and TRBJ2-3): GAGVSQSPRYKVAKRGQDVALRCDPISGHVSLFWYQQALGQGPEFLTYFQNEAQLDKSGLPSDRFFAERPEGSVSTLKIQRTQQEDSAVYLCASSFSLAGGLMKGDTQYFGPGTRLTVL.

The chain is built from TRBV29-1 and TRBJ1-1, with D perhaps matching TRBD1 (5 bases). In germline, CDR1 is SQVTM, CDR2 ANQGSEA. The CDR3 contains 13 residues. Between the trimmed V and J ends, which lost 3 bases and 4 bases, there was a span of 12 bases. Here the CDR3 reads CSVEGGSGTEAFF. Here the CDR3 DNA reads TGCAGCGTTGAGGGGGGAAGCGGCACTGAAGCTTTCTTT.

The genes are TRBV7-9 and TRBJ2-1, with 9 bases fitting TRBD2. Germline V gives CDR1 SEHNR, CDR2 FQNEAQ (reference sequence). After removal of 2 bases from V and 4 bases from J, the junction contained 3 bases not matched to a gene. This CDR3 has 15 amino acids. CDR3 sequence (DNA): TGTGCCAGCAGCTTACGGCGGGAGGGATACAATGAGCAGTTCTTC. It translates to CASSLRREGYNEQFF.

This chain uses TRBV25-1 with TRBJ2-1, with D uncertain. Germline V gives CDR1 MGHDK, CDR2 SYGVNS. The CDR3 has 14 amino acids. Trimming stripped 4 bases from V and 10 bases from J, with 17 bases between. CDR3 protein: CASSVTLTGGEQFF. Here the CDR3 DNA reads TGTGCCAGCAGTGTCACCTTGACCGGTGGGGAGCAGTTCTTC.

Comments on this clone: The junction and the germline gene differ at one end; a read error may be behind it. The chain employs TRBV4-1 and TRBJ1-1; 9 nucleotides align to TRBD1. Per germline, CDR1 MGHRA and CDR2 YSYEKL. This CDR3 is 13 amino acids long. CDR3 DNA sequence: TGCGCCAGCAGCCCGACAGGGGGTAATGCGCTGATCTTT. Residues: CASSPTGGNALIF.

The gene calls are TRBV27 and TRBJ2-5; weak D call: TRBD1 (6 bases). CDR1 is MNHEY and CDR2 is SMNVEV in the germline V gene (reference sequence). This CDR3 region has 14 residues. The V gene lost 3 bases and the J gene lost 2 bases, with 10 bases spanning the gap. The CDR3 region is CASSLRGKQETQYF. CDR3 coding DNA: TGTGCCAGCAGTTTGAGGGGGAAACAAGAGACCCAGTACTTC.

V is TRBV5-4 and J is TRBJ2-3; 8 nucleotides line up with TRBD2. Looked up from germline, CDR1 is SGHNT and CDR2 is YYREEE (reference sequence). The CDR3 is made up of 15 amino acids. The junction had 9 bases not matched to a gene; V was cut back by 5 bases and J by 4 bases. CDR3 protein: CASRFAGGPADTQYF. In nucleotides, the CDR3 is TGTGCCAGCAGATTCGCGGGAGGTCCAGCAGATACGCAGTATTTT.

The V and J genes are TRBV5-6 and TRBJ1-6; no clear D gene. V dropped 0 bases and J dropped 2 bases, with 12 bases sitting between them. CDR3 length: 17 amino acids. Looked up from germline, CDR1 is SGHDT and CDR2 is YYEEEE. The CDR3 DNA is TGTGCCAGCAGCTTGGATGAAGGGATCCCCTATAATTCACCCCTCCACTTT. Translation gives CASSLDEGIPYNSPLHF.

The rearrangement uses TRBV6-1 and TRBJ2-7; 10 bases are a match to TRBD2. The CDR3 contains 13 residues. Germline values: CDR1 MNHNS, CDR2 SASEGT. Trimming at V came to 8 bases and at J to 3 bases, leaving 4 bases not matched to a gene. The CDR3 sequence is CASLTSGVYEQYF. In DNA form, the CDR3 reads TGTGCCAGCTTAACTAGCGGGGTCTACGAGCAGTACTTC.

This chain joins TRBV9 and TRBJ2-2, with 7 nucleotides matching TRBD2. The length of the CDR3 is 16 residues. Germline lookup yields CDR1 SGDLS and CDR2 YYNGEE. V shed 0 bases, J shed 2 bases, and the junction held 4 bases outside the gene matches. CDR3 nucleotide sequence: TGTGCCAGCAGCGTAGATCCTAGCGGCAACACCGGGGAGCTGTTTTTT. Its protein is CASSVDPSGNTGELFF.

This rearrangement joins TRBV10-3 to TRBJ2-3; no definite D call. The CDR3 has 13 amino acids. Germline V gene lookup returns CDR1 ENHRY and CDR2 SYGVKD. V was shortened by 10 bases and J by 2 bases, with 13 bases between the two germline ends. The CDR3 region is CATADKNTDTQYF. CDR3 nucleotides: TGTGCCACCGCAGACAAGAACACAGATACGCAGTATTTT.

The chain couples TRBV28 to TRBJ2-5; the D gene is possibly TRBD1 (6 bases). The CDR3 sequence is 13 residues long. The V end was cut by 7 bases, the J end by 7 bases, with 16 bases between. In germline, CDR1 is MDHEN, CDR2 SYDVKM. The CDR3 loop reads CASTLRQETTQYF. CDR3 coding DNA: TGTGCCAGCACCTTAAGACAGGAGACGACCCAGTACTTC.

V usage is TRBV7-9 and J usage is TRBJ1-5, with 7 bases that match TRBD1. This CDR3 is built from 14 residues. Trimming at V came to 5 bases and at J to 3 bases, leaving 4 bases not matched to a gene. Germline V lookup: CDR1 SEHNR, CDR2 FQNEAQ (reference sequence). The CDR3: CASSETGFNQPQHF. The CDR3 DNA is TGTGCCAGCAGCGAGACAGGGTTCAATCAGCCCCAGCATTTT. Based on the CDR3 plus reference TRBV7-9 and TRBJ1-5, the full variable domain is DTGVSQNPRHKITKRGQNVTFRCDPISEHNRLYWYRQTLGQGPEFLTYFQNEAQLEKSRLLSDRFSAERPKGSFSTLEIQRTEQGDSAMYLCASSETGFNQPQHFGDGTRLSIL.

The chain combines TRBV2 with TRBJ2-7; D is undetermined. Trimming took 6 bases from V and 3 from J, leaving 15 bases between them. CDR3 length: 14 residues. Germline values: CDR1 SNHLY, CDR2 FYNNEI. CDR3 sequence: CASSAGSSIYEQYF. Written as DNA, the CDR3 is TGTGCCAGCAGCGCCGGGTCGTCTATCTACGAGCAGTACTTC.

This chain's CDR3 is CASSYTSAGGPDTQYF. Here the CDR3 DNA reads TGTGCCAGCAGTTACACGTCGGCCGGGGGCCCAGATACGCAGTATTTT. The rearrangement uses TRBV6-6 and TRBJ2-3; the D call may be TRBD1 or TRBD2 (6 bases each). Trimming stripped 2 bases from V and 4 bases from J, with 16 bases between. This CDR3 region has 16 residues. CDR1 and CDR2 from the germline V gene are MNHNY and SVGAGI (reference sequence).

The V gene is TRBV6-1, the J gene TRBJ1-1; D remains unclear. This CDR3 contains 15 residues. Deletions cut 0 bases from V and 3 bases from J, with 11 bases between. The germline CDR1 and CDR2 sequences are MNHNS and SASEGT. Written as DNA, the CDR3 is TGTGCCAGCAGTGAAGCGTTCAGGAGTTACACTGAAGCTTTCTTT. Translation gives CASSEAFRSYTEAFF.

This chain uses TRBV7-2 with TRBJ1-2, with D hard to call. Germline V gene sequence: CDR1 SGHTA, CDR2 FQGNSA. V shed 5 bases and J shed 3 bases, with 10 bases lying between them. This CDR3 has 13 amino acids. The CDR3: CASSHYGDYGYTF. In DNA, the CDR3 is TGTGCCAGCAGCCACTATGGAGACTATGGCTACACCTTC.

The rearrangement joins TRBV5-4 to TRBJ2-2, with D unresolved. This CDR3 region has 13 residues. Germline V gives CDR1 SGHNT, CDR2 YYREEE (reference sequence). Trimming shortened V by 3 bases and J by 5 bases, and 8 bases separated the two germline ends. CDR3 sequence: CASSSVVTGELFF. The CDR3 DNA reads as TGTGCCAGCAGCTCCGTCGTAACCGGGGAGCTGTTTTTT.

The chain carries TRBV9 and TRBJ1-4; D call uncertain. Germline V lookup: CDR1 SGDLS, CDR2 YYNGEE. This CDR3 has 12 residues. The V and J ends lost 3 bases and 6 bases respectively, with 6 bases between them. The CDR3 DNA sequence: TGTGCCAGCAGCGGGACCGATGAAAAACTGTTTTTT. Protein product: CASSGTDEKLFF.

This chain's CDR3 is CACYPGTGSYEQYF. The CDR3 nucleotides are TGTGCCTGTTATCCGGGGACAGGGTCCTACGAGCAGTACTTC. The chain uses TRBV30 and TRBJ2-7, with 9 bases matching TRBD1. Unmatched junction bases numbered 7, after V lost 6 bases and J lost 1 base. The germline V gene has CDR1 GTSNPN and CDR2 SVGIG (reference sequence). The CDR3 is 14 amino acids. The whole variable domain, filled in from reference TRBV30 and TRBJ2-7, reads SQTIHQWPATLVQPVGSPLSLECTVEGTSNPNLYWYRQAAGRGLQLLFYSVGIGQISSEVPQNLSASRPQDRQFILSSKKLLLSDSGFYLCACYPGTGSYEQYFGPGTRLTVT.

V is TRBV19 and J is TRBJ2-1; 7 bases map to TRBD2. This CDR3 is built from 15 residues. The junction had 8 bases not matched to a gene; V was cut back by 8 bases and J by 1 base. CDR1 is LNHDA, CDR2 SQIVND, per germline (reference sequence). The CDR3 here is CASSELALSYNEQFF. CDR3 bases: TGTGCCAGTTCCGAACTAGCGCTATCCTACAATGAGCAGTTCTTC.

The chain links TRBV5-4 to TRBJ2-1; possibly TRBD1 or TRBD2 for D (6 bases each). The CDR3 consists of 14 residues. Per the germline V gene, CDR1 is SGHNT and CDR2 is YYREEE (reference sequence). V was pared by 5 bases and J by 6 bases, with 15 bases between. CDR3 loop: CASSLRGAVNEQFF. The CDR3 DNA sequence: TGTGCCAGCAGTCTGAGGGGGGCAGTCAATGAGCAGTTCTTC. The whole variable domain, remainder taken from reference TRBV5-4 and TRBJ2-1, is ETGVTQSPTHLIKTRGQQVTLRCSSQSGHNTVSWYQQALGQGPQFIFQYYREEENGRGNFPPRFSGLQFPNYSSELNVNALELDDSALYLCASSLRGAVNEQFFGPGTRLTVL.

This clone was seen only once. Other DNA sequences within the sample encode an identical CDR3. The chain couples TRBV28 to TRBJ2-5; maybe TRBD2 (5 bases). There are 13 residues in the CDR3. Germline CDR1 and CDR2: MDHEN and SYDVKM. Trimming pared 1 base from V and 3 bases from J, leaving 6 bases between. The chain's CDR3 is CASSLSGEETQYF. As DNA, the CDR3 is TGTGCCAGCAGTTTATCCGGGGAAGAGACCCAGTACTTC.

The V call is TRBV7-2, the J call TRBJ2-7; TRBD2 matches at 8 bases. The V and J ends lost 6 bases and 3 bases, in that order; junction bases with no gene match: 7. CDR3 size: 14 residues. Germline V lookup: CDR1 SGHTA, CDR2 FQGNSA. In DNA, the CDR3 is TGTGCCAGCAGTCCGCGGGAGGTTTACTACGAGCAGTACTTC. It specifies CASSPREVYYEQYF.

The gene calls are TRBV19 and TRBJ2-1; 9 positions match TRBD2. There are 17 residues in the CDR3. The trim removed 0 bases at V and 5 bases at J, leaving 8 bases unmatched. CDR1 and CDR2 from the germline V gene are LNHDA and SQIVND (reference sequence). The CDR3 region is CASSIDLEAGGNNEQFF. The CDR3, as DNA: TGTGCCAGTAGTATAGATCTGGAAGCGGGGGGAAACAATGAGCAGTTCTTC.